This T cell receptor (beta chain) was sequenced in a study of control samples from healthy donors and cancer patients. Trimming left V 2 bases short and J 6 bases short, with 14 bases between. The CDR3 length is 14 residues. CDR1 and CDR2 from the germline V gene are SGHRS and YFSETQ. Clones were read by immunoSEQ multiplex PCR, and TCRdb kept only the in-frame ones, dropping some. The data contain about 160,000 clones, 80% to 90% of them singletons. This clone was seen more than once but under ten times. The sequencing sample was made of blood. The sequence was collected from a man aged 25 to 40 in good health. The chain combines TRBV5-1 with TRBJ2-5; no clear D. In DNA form, the CDR3 reads TGCGCCAGCAGCTTAGAGGCCTTAGGGCAGACCCAGTACTTC. This sequence encodes CASSLEALGQTQYF.